This T cell receptor beta chain was retrieved from a study of blood T cell repertoires in COVID-19 (dated by TCRdb to 2019 to 2021). Study-wide context: Collaborator samples came from the United States, Italy and Spain and covered acute and convalescent phases of COVID-19. The prospective study material was composed of cDNA or gDNA derived from T cells, B-cell-depleted T cells, or PBMCs. Subjects who had been exposed to COVID-19, were actively infected with it, or had recovered from it provided the deeply sampled blood TCRbeta repertoires that made up the dataset. The repertoires were released in a freely available public database meant as a resource for research on the immune response to SARS-CoV-2. Samples came from the ongoing ImmuneRACE study (first 160 participants) plus 1,254 subjects from 6 global collaborators. The sample metadata nearly always contained a de-identified subject ID, COVID-19 status, age in years and sex. Where available, HLA class I and class II types were obtained from metadata supplied by the sample provider rather than from assay-based typing. Results and caveats for the whole study, not just this receptor: The amount of clinical and demographic metadata varied by source and participant and was provided uncurated.

Note on this clone: Its antigen specificity is not known. Base qualities are not at hand, and no much larger clone is one base apart.

TCRbeta CDR3 regions were amplified from genomic DNA by means of the immunoSEQ Assay, a bias-controlled multiplex PCR. The original pipeline was this. The number of nucleated cells in each sample was estimated from the amplification of reference gene primers within the assay. Sequence reads were collapsed and filtered to measure the absolute abundance of every unique TCRbeta CDR3 rearrangement. Productive Simpson clonality was computed per sample as the square root of Simpson's diversity index over productive rearrangements. TCRdb mirrors the immuneACCESS table, restricted to in-frame sequences. Some clones are absent from its copies; in checked studies, under half trace to an unresolved V gene, and the reason for the others is unknown. The D gene and trimming were derived from the DNA, and the V and J assignments and clone size from that table. The sample table records approximately 380,000 clones; roughly 85% of these occur just once. Together, the top ten hold roughly 3.9% of the sample.

The collaborating institutions used their own protocols to collect whole blood in K2EDTA tubes. For TCRbeta analysis, collaborators shipped samples as frozen whole blood, isolated PBMCs, or DNA extracted from either of those sample types. The CDR3 runs 13 residues from the cysteine to the phenylalanine. Only the CDR3 region is kept as DNA, spanning 39 bases read in frame from base 1. The germline V gene gives CDR1 as MNHEY and CDR2 as SVGAGI. At the junction V is shortened by 2 bases and J by 6 bases, with 10 bases in between. This TCR derives from a woman in her late teens or twenties with acute or convalescent COVID-19. The V and J genes are TRBV6-5 and TRBJ1-2; confidence is insufficient to name the D gene. The sample consisted of peripheral blood. Here is the DNA: TGTGCCAGCAGTTACCGGGGAGGCGATGGCTACACCTTC. Its amino acids are CASSYRGGDGYTF.